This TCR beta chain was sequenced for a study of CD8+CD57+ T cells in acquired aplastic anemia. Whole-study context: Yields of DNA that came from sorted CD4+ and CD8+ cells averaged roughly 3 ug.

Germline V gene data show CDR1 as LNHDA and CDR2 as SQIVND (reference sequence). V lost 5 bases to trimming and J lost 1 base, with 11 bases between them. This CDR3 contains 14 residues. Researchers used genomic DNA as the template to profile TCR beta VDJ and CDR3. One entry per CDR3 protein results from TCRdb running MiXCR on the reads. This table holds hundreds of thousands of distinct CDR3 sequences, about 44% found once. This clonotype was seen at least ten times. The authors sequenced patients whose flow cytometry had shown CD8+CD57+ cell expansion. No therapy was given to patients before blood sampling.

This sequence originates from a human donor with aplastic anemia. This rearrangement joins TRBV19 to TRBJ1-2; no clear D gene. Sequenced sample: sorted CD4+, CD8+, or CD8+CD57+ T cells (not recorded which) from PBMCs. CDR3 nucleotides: TGTGCCAGTAGTCCCGTCGGCAGTAACTATGGCTACACCTTC. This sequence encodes CASSPVGSNYGYTF.